This is a list of T cell receptor beta chains from one sample in a study of cytomegalovirus exposure and HLA in healthy donors. Method: immunoSEQ multiplex PCR; TCRdb's copy keeps in-frame clones and lacks some. Here the sample spans about 160,000 clones, roughly 79% being singletons. Material for sequencing was PBMCs. The receptors were gathered from a man aged 35-49 years in good health and CMV-seronegative. Each CDR3 is given with its conserved first and last residue. A D gene is named only where the DNA matches it firmly. Not all rows give a size; the values are once, few, many and, for expanded clones, a class.

clone_size | j_call | v_call | d_call | cdr3_aa | cdr3_nt
. | TRBJ1-2 | TRBV28 | TRBD1 | CASSFRDRPTYGYTF | TGTGCCAGCAGTTTCAGGGACAGGCCAACCTATGGCTACACCTTC
. | TRBJ2-3 | TRBV10-3 | TRBD2 | CAISGGLAGVGDTQYF | TGTGCCATCAGTGGCGGACTAGCGGGAGTCGGGGATACGCAGTATTTT
few | TRBJ1-3 | TRBV18 | . | CASSPDSGAGNTIYF | TGTGCCAGCTCACCAGACAGTGGAGCTGGAAACACCATATATTTT
. | TRBJ2-2 | TRBV5-4 | TRBD1 | CASSKDRLNTGELFF | TGTGCCAGCAGCAAGGACAGGCTGAACACCGGGGAGCTGTTTTTT
. | TRBJ1-6 | TRBV7-8 | TRBD1 | CASSLDGQDNSPLHF | TGTGCCAGCAGCTTAGATGGACAGGATAATTCACCCCTCCACTTT
. | TRBJ1-4 | TRBV7-9 | TRBD1 | CASSFFHRGYVNEKLFF | TGTGCCAGCAGCTTTTTTCACAGGGGCTACGTTAATGAAAAACTGTTTTTT
few | TRBJ1-1 | TRBV11-2 | . | CASSFGRESYHTEAFF | TGTGCCAGCAGCTTTGGCCGGGAATCATACCACACTGAAGCTTTCTTT
. | TRBJ2-7 | TRBV27 | TRBD2 | CASSPNGLADTNYEQYF | TGTGCCAGCAGCCCTAATGGACTAGCGGACACCAACTACGAGCAGTACTTC
. | TRBJ1-2 | TRBV6-5 | . | CASSFGGGYTF | TGTGCCAGCAGTTTCGGAGGTGGCTACACCTTC
. | TRBJ2-5 | TRBV7-3 | TRBD2 | CASSLTGGSRETQYF | TGTGCCAGCAGCTTAACGGGCGGGAGTAGGGAGACCCAGTACTTC
. | TRBJ1-5 | TRBV19 | . | CASSLSGDPYNQPQHF | TGTGCCAGCTCCCTTTCGGGGGATCCTTACAATCAGCCCCAGCATTTT
. | TRBJ1-1 | TRBV6-5 | . | CASSNGLSNTEAFF | TGTGCCAGCAGTAACGGACTCTCGAACACTGAAGCTTTCTTT
. | TRBJ1-1 | TRBV5-1 | . | CASSLAKTMNTEAFF | TGCGCCAGCAGCTTGGCCAAGACAATGAACACTGAAGCTTTCTTT
. | TRBJ2-3 | TRBV9 | . | CASSVGVTSTDTQYF | TGTGCCAGCAGCGTCGGGGTCACTAGCACAGATACGCAGTATTTT
. | TRBJ2-5 | TRBV19 | TRBD1 | CASSMQGGMGETQYF | TGTGCCAGTAGTATGCAAGGGGGCATGGGAGAGACCCAGTACTTC
. | TRBJ1-2 | TRBV28 | . | CASSARTDGYTF | TGTGCCAGCAGCGCCCGCACTGATGGCTACACCTTC
. | TRBJ1-1 | TRBV5-1 | . | CASSFTSRGNTEAFF | TGCGCCAGCAGCTTTACGAGCAGGGGGAACACTGAAGCTTTCTTT
. | TRBJ1-5 | TRBV5-5 | . | CASSLLWTDNQPQHF | TGTGCCAGCAGCTTGTTGTGGACAGACAATCAGCCCCAGCATTTT
. | TRBJ2-7 | TRBV6-5 | TRBD2 | CASSYEGTSGIYEQYF | TGTGCCAGCAGTTACGAAGGGACTAGCGGCATCTACGAGCAGTACTTC
. | TRBJ2-5 | TRBV10-3 | TRBD1 | CAISSDRAQETQYF | TGTGCCATCAGTTCGGACAGGGCCCAAGAGACCCAGTACTTC
. | TRBJ2-1 | TRBV6-1 | TRBD2 | CASSVRAGGYNEQFF | TGTGCCAGCAGTGTTCGAGCGGGAGGATACAATGAGCAGTTCTTC
. | TRBJ1-1 | TRBV11-3 | . | CASSLGTANTEAFF | TGTGCCAGCAGCTTAGGGACAGCGAACACTGAAGCTTTCTTT
. | TRBJ2-7 | TRBV27 | TRBD2 | CASQGSGGGEQYF | TGTGCCAGCCAGGGGTCGGGGGGGGGCGAGCAGTACTTC
. | TRBJ2-5 | TRBV2 | TRBD2 | CASSGSREYQETQYF | TGTGCCAGCAGCGGCTCGCGGGAGTACCAAGAGACCCAGTACTTC
. | TRBJ2-7 | TRBV11-2 | TRBD1 | CASSLALQGSSYEQYF | TGTGCCAGCAGCTTAGCTTTACAGGGGTCCTCCTACGAGCAGTACTTC
. | TRBJ1-1 | TRBV18 | . | CASSGGVGTEAFF | TGTGCCAGCTCAGGGGGCGTAGGCACTGAAGCTTTCTTT
. | TRBJ1-1 | TRBV18 | . | CASSVEEGTEAFF | TGTGCCAGCTCCGTGGAGGAGGGGACTGAAGCTTTCTTT
. | TRBJ2-6 | TRBV27 | . | CASSLLLSGANVLTF | TGTGCCAGCAGTTTACTCCTCTCTGGGGCCAACGTCCTGACTTTC
. | TRBJ1-1 | TRBV9 | TRBD1 | CASSPGTGPNTEAFF | TGTGCCAGCAGCCCGGGGACAGGGCCGAACACTGAAGCTTTCTTT
. | TRBJ1-3 | TRBV7-6 | . | CASSLNPGEGNTIYF | TGTGCCAGCAGCTTAAATCCAGGGGAAGGAAACACCATATATTTT
. | TRBJ1-1 | TRBV27 | TRBD1 | CASNDLQGSTEAFF | TGTGCCAGCAACGACTTACAGGGGAGCACTGAAGCTTTCTTT
. | TRBJ2-2 | TRBV7-2 | TRBD1 | CASSRPTGATGELFF | TGTGCCAGCAGCCGCCCGACAGGGGCCACCGGGGAGCTGTTTTTT